This TCR beta chain was identified during a study of OX40 agonist ivuxolimab in advanced cancers. Study-level background: Patients received ivuxolimab, an agonistic anti-OX40 (CD134) antibody. Cohort: 82.7% men, mean age about 60, aged about 23 to 80.

The study sampled blood at baseline, cycle 4 day 1, and cycle 7 day 1. Points from the study as a whole: The investigators did not determine what antigen specificity the expanded peripheral T cells had.

Trimming cost V 8 bases and J 0 bases; bases outside gene matches: 6. Germline CDR1 and CDR2: ENHRY and SYGVKD. CDR3 length: 16 residues. Method: immunoSEQ multiplex PCR; TCRdb's copy keeps in-frame clones and lacks some. The sample has fewer than 90,000 clones; more than 85% are singletons. Details on this clone: Its antigen is not known.

The clonotype originates from an adult with an advanced solid tumor such as melanoma, head and neck, liver or kidney cancer. The specimen was CD4+ or CD8+ T cells sorted from blood, collected in a trial of the OX40 agonist ivuxolimab. V usage is TRBV10-3 and J usage is TRBJ2-6; TRBD1 matches 8 bases. The CDR3 DNA sequence: TGTGCCATCGGGGACAGGATGGCCTCTGGGGCCAACGTCCTGACTTTC. It is translated as CAIGDRMASGANVLTF.